This section outlines one T cell receptor beta chain sequence together with its context. The data are from a study of control samples from healthy donors and cancer patients. Sequencing was performed with immunoSEQ multiplex PCR; in TCRdb, only in-frame clones are kept and a portion is missing. Here the sample spans about 97,000 clones, about 90% being singletons. Trimming took 1 base from V and 7 from J; bases not matched to a gene: 3. CDR3 length equals 14 residues. CDR1 is SGHDT, CDR2 YYEEEE, per germline. The sequenced sample was blood. The source of this sequence is a woman aged 18-35 years in good health. The V gene is TRBV5-6, the J gene TRBJ2-1; 9 bases match TRBD2. The CDR3 DNA is TGTGCCAGCAGCTTGCCTAGCGGGGTTAATGAGCAGTTCTTC. Its translation: CASSLPSGVNEQFF.